Presented here are 3 T cell receptor beta chains from one specimen sequenced in a study of blood T cell repertoires in COVID-19. Produced via immunoSEQ multiplex PCR; TCRdb's table is partial and in-frame only. Of some 80,000 clones listed, 70% to 90% are singletons. The sequencing input was peripheral blood. These TCRs come from a human donor in a cohort sampled during active COVID-19.

CDR3 nucleotide sequence: TGTGCCAGCAGTTCTCAGGGGGCGCGAGTTCAGCCCCAGCATTTT. This codes for CASSSQGARVQPQHF. V and J are TRBV27 and TRBJ1-5, with TRBD1 matching 8 bases. CDR1 MNHEY and CDR2 SMNVEV come from the germline V gene (reference sequence). V gave up 4 bases and J gave up 6 bases; unmatched junction bases: 8. This CDR3 has 15 residues.

V gene TRBV28 combines with J gene TRBJ2-1, with D tentatively TRBD2 (6 bases). Germline V gene lookup returns CDR1 MDHEN and CDR2 SYDVKM. The CDR3 length is 13 residues. Trimming shortened V by 6 bases and J by 6 bases, and 12 bases separated the two germline ends. DNA of the CDR3: TGTGCCAGCAGCCGCACTAGCCCCAATGAGCAGTTCTTC. Its protein is CASSRTSPNEQFF.

This sequence joins TRBV29-1 and TRBJ1-2; possible D gene TRBD1, 5 bases. Germline V gene data show CDR1 as SQVTM and CDR2 as ANQGSEA. The CDR3 extends over 13 amino acids. Trimming removed 3 bases at V and 5 bases at J, with 13 bases between. The CDR3 bases are TGCAGCGTTGAGGACAAGACGAATTATGGCTACACCTTC. Translation gives CSVEDKTNYGYTF.